What follows is one TCR beta chain and its context. Its antigen is currently unknown. Measured with immunoSEQ multiplex PCR; TCRdb has only the in-frame clones, and not every one. This sample has 2 million to 2.5 million clones, with around 95% found just once. The entry originates in a study of shared clonotypes between healthy human individuals. The wider study: A few men and a couple of women, aged 18 to 49, were donors.

Study outcomes and limitations: Relative to clonotypes present in all four donors, those not shared had lower generation probabilities. Memory subsets generally showed smaller estimated richness than naive subsets did. The sharing of 5% to 6.5% of naive CD4 clonotypes was seen across a few donors.

The receptor was isolated from a man aged 18 to 30 in good health. The sequencing input was naive CD4+ T cells sorted from blood. Noted subset: CD45RA+ positively selected.

CDR3 region: CASNRQVDNEQFF. DNA for the CDR3: TGTGCCAGTAACCGACAGGTCGACAATGAGCAGTTCTTC. The chain joins TRBV19 to TRBJ2-1, with D possibly being TRBD1 (6 bases). V was cut by 7 bases and J by 5 bases, with 12 bases left in between. The CDR3 has 13 amino acids. CDR1 and CDR2 (germline): LNHDA, SQIVND (reference sequence).